This T cell receptor (beta chain) was identified in a study of shared clonotypes between healthy human individuals. General study results and limits: Although depth was large, rarefaction showed that sequencing of the sorted subsets was incomplete. Investigators expected sequencing depth to affect clonotype sharing among donors.

Here immunoSEQ multiplex PCR was the method, and the copy in TCRdb shows in-frame clones only, minus some. The sample holds 650,000 to 700,000 clones, less than 95% seen once. Concerning this clone: No antigen is known for it.

Germline CDR1 is MNHNS and CDR2 is SASEGT. The CDR3 has 14 residues. With V trimmed by 6 bases and J by 1 base, 4 bases remained unmatched. The chain uses TRBV6-1 and TRBJ2-3; 7 nucleotides align to TRBD2. This clonotype was obtained from a man aged 18 to 30 in good health. Some clones in this sample may be carry-over from other donors' samples. Material for sequencing was memory CD8+ T cells from PBMCs. Subset indicated: CD45RO+ cells pooled with CCR7-negative TemRA cells. The CDR3 loop is CASSARGGTDTQYF. The CDR3 coding sequence is TGTGCCAGCAGCGCCCGGGGGGGCACAGATACGCAGTATTTT.